This T cell receptor (beta chain) was observed in a study of T cell responses to AZD1222 COVID-19 vaccine (dated by TCRdb to the early 2020s). A note on the overall study: TCR sequencing was performed for about 250 trial participants, of whom about 200 were given two doses of AZD1222 and some 26 were given two doses of MenACWY control vaccine. Trial participants were enrolled into age subgroups of 18-55, 56-69 and 70-plus years, which contained about 150, 27 and 61 TCR-sequenced participants, respectively. The paper as a whole reports these results and caveats: Conclusions about previously exposed vaccinees are limited, since just a handful of AZD1222 recipients were seropositive for SARS-CoV-2 at baseline. Spike-specific TCR breadth and depth rose significantly after two AZD1222 doses compared with day 0 and with MenACWY recipients. Because no samples from the day 14 peak response were available, repertoires could be characterized only after the peak T cell response. Participants were mostly white British and included more females than males, and it was suggested by the authors that clonal diversity may have been underestimated. Reportedly, close to half of the unique spike-specific TCRs recognized epitopes lying outside the regions that are mutated in the B.1.351 and B.1.1.7 variants. The whole spike protein was spanned by vaccine-associated CD4 TCRs, and dominant responses were seen in regions 160-218 and 743-854. The 56-69-year group was small, and its depth increase did not reach significance, likely because of low power.

On this clone itself: The antigen this receptor binds is unknown. No base quality information exists; no much larger clone differs at one position.

The germline V gene gives CDR1 as SGHTA and CDR2 as FQGNSA. Taken from cysteine to phenylalanine, the CDR3 has 14 residues. The only DNA kept is the CDR3, 42 bases in frame from the first base. For this chain, trimming is 2 bases at the V end and 3 bases at the J end, and the number of junction bases without a gene match is 2. The CDR3 regions of human TCRbeta chains were analyzed by immunosequencing. In the source study's methods: TCRs in the repertoires were matched against a reference library of SARS-CoV-2-specific TCRs that had been generated with the MIRA antigen-specificity platform. Breadth was defined as the fraction of unique TCRs that were SARS-CoV-2-associated, and depth was defined as the fraction of total T cells that were SARS-CoV-2-associated. Each spike-specific TCR was assigned to its reactive spike region and to a CD4 or CD8 class using the MIRA data. Log10-transformed breadth and depth values were compared by one-way ANOVA with Sidak's multiple comparisons tests. TCRdb's version of the immuneACCESS table is confined to in-frame rearrangements and falls short of the full clone set. An unresolved V gene accounts for under half of the shortfall where checked; the remainder is of unknown origin. That table is the source of V, J and clone size, and D and trimming were worked out from the DNA. A total of fewer than 200,000 clones appear in this sample, around nine tenths of them only once. The ten top clones hold around 10% of the sample.

The time point label, read with the paper, signifies: about 28 days (+/-7) after the second vaccine dose. AZD1222 recipients with second doses at about 4 weeks or about 12 weeks were pooled, because spike-specific TCR depth and breadth did not differ between schedules. Vaccinee samples came from UK trials COV001 and COV002, including a single-blind randomized controlled phase 2/3 trial of AZD1222 (ChAdOx1 nCoV-19) in healthy adults. Trial participant PBMC samples were collected at day 0 and day 28 after the second dose for TCRbeta chain sequencing. Source: peripheral blood, taken 28 days after the second AZD1222 dose. The chain couples TRBV7-2 to TRBJ2-3; 7 bases in between match TRBD1. The clonotype was recovered from an adult who received the AZD1222 COVID-19 vaccine. The CDR3 region reads CASSLRGPTDTQYF. The DNA is TGTGCCAGCAGCTTAAGGGGGCCAACAGATACGCAGTATTTT.